This T cell receptor (beta chain) was documented in a study of blood T cell repertoires in COVID-19. Whole-study context: The analysed material was cDNA or gDNA that came from T cells, B-cell-depleted T cells, or PBMCs.

The CDR3 has 14 residues. The V gene's germline CDR1 is SGHAT and CDR2 FQNNGV. Trimming pared 1 base from V and 1 base from J, leaving 7 bases between. Original data processing: From reference gene primer amplification, estimates of nucleated cell counts were derived. TCRdb's copy holds only in-frame clones and misses some; the assay was immunoSEQ multiplex PCR. The V and J calls and clone size are taken from that table; D and trimming were inferred from the DNA. The sample has approximately 12,000 clones, nearly 95% seen once. The chain has TRBV11-2 and TRBJ1-1; maybe TRBD1 (5 bases). Sequenced: peripheral blood. This receptor was identified in a woman in her 70s with active COVID-19. CDR3 loop: CASSLGRENTEAFF. The CDR3 DNA is TGTGCCAGCAGCTTAGGCAGGGAGAACACTGAAGCTTTCTTT.